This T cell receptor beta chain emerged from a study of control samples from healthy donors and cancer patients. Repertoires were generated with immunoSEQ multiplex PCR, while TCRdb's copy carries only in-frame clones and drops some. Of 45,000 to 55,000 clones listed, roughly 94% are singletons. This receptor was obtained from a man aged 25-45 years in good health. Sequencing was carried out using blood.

DNA of the CDR3: TGTGCCAGCAGCTCGGACAGGAACTATAATTCACCCCTCCACTTT. It encodes CASSSDRNYNSPLHF. The genes are TRBV7-2 and TRBJ1-6; 7 nucleotides align to TRBD1. CDR3 length: 15 residues. With V trimmed by 4 bases and J by 3 bases, 3 bases remained unmatched. The germline V gene encodes CDR1 SGHTA and CDR2 FQGNSA.